This T cell receptor (beta chain) emerged from a study of OX40 agonist ivuxolimab in advanced cancers. In the study overall: Each patient was given ivuxolimab into a vein every 2 weeks, at 0.01 to 10 mg/kg. Study-level findings and limits: Researchers did not establish what antigens the expanded peripheral T cells target. Clonal expansion was seen in CD4+ and CD8+ blood T cells by week 6 at 0.1 to 3.0 mg/kg.

Per germline, CDR1 KGHSH and CDR2 LQKENI. CDR3 length: 15 amino acids. V gave up 6 bases and J gave up 8 bases; unmatched junction bases: 8. This clone was detected once. The antigen remains unidentified. TCRdb keeps only in-frame clones here, not all; method: immunoSEQ multiplex PCR. The repertoire has fewer than 70,000 clones, about 85% of them found once; the top ten carry roughly 6%. Baseline was the first blood sampling point, followed by cycle 4 day 1 and cycle 7 day 1. The sequencing used CD4+ or CD8+ T cells sorted from blood, collected in a trial of the OX40 agonist ivuxolimab. This TCR came from an adult with an advanced solid tumor such as melanoma, head and neck, liver or kidney cancer. V is TRBV18 and J is TRBJ1-6; 9 bases agree with TRBD1. The CDR3 DNA reads as TGTGCCAGCTCGCCAACAGGGGGCTTTGATTCACCCCTCCACTTT. As protein: CASSPTGGFDSPLHF.